These 25 T cell receptor beta chains originate from one sample sequenced in a study of blood T cell repertoires in COVID-19. Sequenced by immunoSEQ multiplex PCR; TCRdb stores in-frame clones only, minus some. Of approximately 200,000 clones in the sample, less than 85% were seen once. The sample consisted of PBMCs or T cells enriched from blood (not recorded which). These receptors originate from a man aged 35-49 years who had recovered from COVID-19.

The genes are TRBV5-1 and TRBJ2-5; D may be TRBD1 (5 bases). Germline V CDR1 and CDR2: SGHRS, YFSETQ. The CDR3 sequence is 15 residues long. Trimming pared 3 bases from V and 2 bases from J, leaving 14 bases between. The CDR3 DNA follows: TGCGCCAGCAGCTCGACCGGACATTTACAAGAGACCCAGTACTTC. Protein: CASSSTGHLQETQYF.

The CDR3 is CASSPRDGAYGYTF. DNA of the CDR3: TGTGCCAGCTCACCGCGGGACGGTGCTTATGGCTACACCTTC. This chain uses TRBV18 with TRBJ1-2, with D perhaps matching TRBD1 (5 bases). The V gene's germline CDR1 is KGHSH and CDR2 LQKENI. CDR3 length: 14 amino acids. V was clipped by 3 bases and J by 5 bases, with 13 bases between them.

V is TRBV19 and J is TRBJ1-5; the D gene is possibly TRBD1 (5 bases). This CDR3 comprises 15 residues. V was cut by 0 bases and J by 4 bases, with 10 bases left in between. The germline V gene has CDR1 LNHDA and CDR2 SQIVND (reference sequence). CDR3 sequence reads: CASSIDGGSNQPQHF. The CDR3 bases are TGTGCCAGTAGTATAGATGGGGGGAGTAATCAGCCCCAGCATTTT.

The rearrangement uses TRBV6-5 and TRBJ1-2; no definite D call. The CDR3 is made up of 13 amino acids. CDR1 is MNHEY and CDR2 is SVGAGI in the germline V gene. Trimming shortened V by 0 bases and J by 3 bases, and 5 bases separated the two germline ends. CDR3 residues: CASSYSTDYGYTF. DNA for the CDR3: TGTGCCAGCAGTTACTCCACGGACTATGGCTACACCTTC.

The chain couples TRBV4-1 to TRBJ1-1; D unresolved. The germline V gene has CDR1 MGHRA and CDR2 YSYEKL. The CDR3 is made up of 13 amino acids. V gave up 0 bases and J gave up 8 bases, with 10 bases separating them. CDR3 sequence: CASSQDTEYEAFF. CDR3 DNA sequence: TGCGCCAGCAGCCAAGACACAGAATACGAAGCTTTCTTT.

This clone was recorded many times. The chain employs TRBV5-1 and TRBJ2-2, with 8 bases that match TRBD2. CDR1 and CDR2 from the germline V gene are SGHRS and YFSETQ. The CDR3 covers 16 residues. Trimming at V came to 2 bases and at J to 5 bases, leaving 8 bases not matched to a gene. This CDR3 is CASSLSSGRRTGELFF. CDR3 DNA: TGCGCCAGCAGCTTATCCAGCGGGAGAAGGACCGGGGAGCTGTTTTTT.

This clone appeared a few times. The V gene is TRBV19, the J gene TRBJ1-1, with a tentative D call TRBD1 (6 bases). The germline V gene has CDR1 LNHDA and CDR2 SQIVND (reference sequence). CDR3 length: 12 amino acids. The ends were cut back, 6 bases at V and 6 bases at J, with 11 bases in the middle. The CDR3 loop reads CASRGHHPEAFF. The CDR3 coding sequence is TGTGCCAGTAGGGGACATCATCCTGAAGCTTTCTTT.

V usage is TRBV29-1 and J usage is TRBJ2-7, with 10 bases aligning to TRBD2. Germline assignment: CDR1 SQVTM and CDR2 ANQGSEA. This CDR3 contains 15 residues. The trim removed 2 bases at V and 1 base at J, leaving 5 bases unmatched. The CDR3: CSVELAGVSSYEQYF. CDR3 coding DNA: TGCAGCGTTGAACTAGCGGGAGTGAGTTCCTACGAGCAGTACTTC.

The chain links TRBV3-1 (or the pseudogene TRBV3-2) to TRBJ2-3; the match to TRBD2 covers 8 bases. Germline CDR1 and CDR2: LGHDT and YNNKEL (reference sequence). Trimming at V came to 3 bases and at J to 6 bases, leaving 11 bases not matched to a gene. The length of the CDR3 is 16 residues. The CDR3 spells CASSHIIAGTRDTQYF. Written as DNA, the CDR3 is TGTGCCAGCAGCCATATTATAGCGGGGACACGGGATACGCAGTATTTT.

The gene calls are TRBV11-3 and TRBJ2-3; D not resolved. V was pared by 4 bases and J by 2 bases, with 10 bases between. Germline-derived CDR1 and CDR2 are SGHNT and YENEEA. The CDR3 loop spans 14 amino acids. CDR3 coding DNA: TGTGCCAGCAGCTCGGCCAGGAACACAGATACGCAGTATTTT. This sequence encodes CASSSARNTDTQYF.

The CDR3 DNA follows: TGTGCCAGCAGCCCGGGACTAGCGGGAGGGCCTGGGCAGTTCTTC. Translated: CASSPGLAGGPGQFF. The rearrangement uses TRBV11-3 and TRBJ2-1; 16 nucleotides line up with TRBD2. The CDR3 is made up of 15 amino acids. Trimming at V came to 5 bases and at J to 12 bases, leaving 7 bases not matched to a gene. Germline assignment: CDR1 SGHNT and CDR2 YENEEA.

The chain combines TRBV19 with TRBJ2-7; 8 bases map to TRBD2. The CDR3 is 18 residues long. J was trimmed by 6 bases and V by 7 bases; bases with no gene match: 23. The germline CDR1 and CDR2 sequences are LNHDA and SQIVND (reference sequence). Written as DNA, the CDR3 is TGTGCCAGTATGGATAGCTCGGGTCTGCGGGGGGCCGAAGGCGAGCAGTACTTC. Protein: CASMDSSGLRGAEGEQYF.

CDR3 in DNA: TGCGCCAGCAGCTTGGTTGTAGCGGGATCCCCAGAGAACACCGGGGAGCTGTTTTTT. Encoded protein: CASSLVVAGSPENTGELFF. The chain links TRBV5-1 to TRBJ2-2, with TRBD2 identical over 8 bases. The CDR3 totals 19 residues. The V gene's germline CDR1 is SGHRS and CDR2 YFSETQ. The V segment lost 0 bases and the J segment 1 base; nucleotides outside the gene matches: 11.

This chain links TRBV5-1 with TRBJ2-1, with 12 bases that match TRBD2. J lost 7 bases, V lost 2 bases, and 4 bases had no gene match. Germline V gives CDR1 SGHRS, CDR2 YFSETQ. The CDR3 is 15 residues long. The CDR3 spells CASSFLLAGGNEQFF. Here the CDR3 DNA reads TGCGCCAGCAGCTTTTTACTAGCGGGAGGAAATGAGCAGTTCTTC. The full variable domain, in which reference TRBV5-1 and TRBJ2-1 provide the parts outside the CDR3, is KAGVTQTPRYLIKTRGQQVTLSCSPISGHRSVSWYQQTPGQGLQFLFEYFSETQRNKGNFPGRFSGRQFSNSRSEMNVSTLELGDSALYLCASSFLLAGGNEQFFGPGTRLTVL.

The rearrangement uses TRBV24-1 and TRBJ2-7; 9 nucleotides line up with TRBD1. There are 11 residues in the CDR3. Germline V gene lookup returns CDR1 KGHDR and CDR2 SFDVKD. Trimming removed 10 bases from V and 3 bases from J; junction bases left unmatched: 0. CDR3 residues: CATGQGYEQYF. The CDR3 DNA reads TGTGCCACGGGACAGGGCTACGAGCAGTACTTC.

V gene TRBV5-1 combines with J gene TRBJ2-3; TRBD1 aligns across 7 bases. The CDR3 covers 14 residues. Germline values: CDR1 SGHRS, CDR2 YFSETQ. V was clipped by 5 bases and J by 2 bases; unmatched bases: 5. Written as DNA, the CDR3 is TGCGCCAGCAGGACAGGGCATAACACAGATACGCAGTATTTT. Translation gives CASRTGHNTDTQYF.

The chain links TRBV11-2 to TRBJ2-1, with TRBD1 matching over 12 bases. CDR3 length: 17 residues. From germline, CDR1 is SGHAT and CDR2 FQNNGV. Trimming removed 4 bases from V and 9 bases from J; junction bases left unmatched: 13. CDR3 loop: CASSSVPGQGARSEQFF. CDR3 in DNA: TGTGCCAGCAGCTCCGTACCGGGACAGGGGGCGCGCAGTGAGCAGTTCTTC.

The V and J genes are TRBV9 and TRBJ2-5, with a possible D match to TRBD1 (5 bases). The CDR3 spans 15 residues. V shed 2 bases and J shed 2 bases, with 13 bases lying between them. CDR1 and CDR2 (germline): SGDLS, YYNGEE. The CDR3 DNA sequence: TGTGCCAGCAGCGTGCAGGGCGGTTGGCAAGAGACCCAGTACTTC. Its translation is CASSVQGGWQETQYF.

V usage is TRBV24-1 and J usage is TRBJ2-3; tentatively, D is TRBD2 (5 bases). Germline-derived CDR1 and CDR2 are KGHDR and SFDVKD. The CDR3 totals 14 residues. The V and J ends lost 4 bases and 4 bases respectively, with 11 bases between them. The DNA of the CDR3 is TGTGCCACCAGTGAACCCCTGGGAGCAGATACGCAGTATTTT. It encodes CATSEPLGADTQYF.

CDR3 coding DNA: TGTGCCAGCAGCTGGGACAGGTACGAGCAGTACTTC. It yields the protein CASSWDRYEQYF. The J gene is TRBJ2-7, the V gene TRBV7-2; 8 bases are a match to TRBD1. Losses at the gene ends were 4 bases for V and 4 bases for J; bases not matched to a gene: 0. Germline values: CDR1 SGHTA, CDR2 FQGNSA. CDR3 length equals 12 residues.

The CDR3 spells CSVRPGQVNTEAFF. In nucleotides, the CDR3 is TGCAGCGTTAGACCGGGACAAGTAAACACTGAAGCTTTCTTT. The rearrangement links TRBV29-1 to TRBJ1-1, with D possibly matching TRBD1 (6 bases). CDR3 size: 14 residues. Germline CDR1 and CDR2: SQVTM and ANQGSEA. Trimming cost V 5 bases and J 2 bases, with 15 bases left between them.

The genes are TRBV6-5 and TRBJ2-7; 8 bases are a match to TRBD2. CDR1 is MNHEY and CDR2 is SVGAGI in the germline V gene. V lost 4 bases to trimming and J lost 3 bases; unmatched junction nucleotides: 8. The CDR3 runs to 15 residues. The CDR3 DNA is TGTGCCAGCAGTTCTCCGGGACTAGGGATCTACGAGCAGTACTTC. This sequence encodes CASSSPGLGIYEQYF.

The CDR3 DNA sequence: TGTGCCAGCAGTTACAGCTTCGCGGCGGGAGATGAGCAGTTCTTC. As protein: CASSYSFAAGDEQFF. The chain couples TRBV6-5 to TRBJ2-1, with 7 bases identical to TRBD2. V lost 2 bases, J lost 8 bases, and 9 bases stayed unmatched. Germline V gene sequence: CDR1 MNHEY, CDR2 SVGAGI. The CDR3 is 15 residues long.

The V gene is TRBV5-1, the J gene TRBJ1-1; no definite D call. Germline assignment: CDR1 SGHRS and CDR2 YFSETQ. The CDR3 extends over 17 amino acids. Trimming cost V 0 bases and J 6 bases, with 21 bases left between them. Here the CDR3 DNA reads TGCGCCAGCAGCTTGGCCGGTGGAGTCCCACCGATCTCTGAAGCTTTCTTT. Residues: CASSLAGGVPPISEAFF.

This chain connects TRBV7-8 to TRBJ2-2, with 8 bases fitting TRBD1. The CDR3 contains 15 residues. V was pared by 5 bases and J by 5 bases, with 7 bases of the junction left unmatched. Germline CDR1 reads SGHVS; CDR2 reads FQNEAQ. CDR3 bases: TGTGCCAGCAGCCAGGACAGGGAGGATACCGGGGAGCTGTTTTTT. Amino acid sequence: CASSQDREDTGELFF.